Listed below are T cell receptor beta chains from one sample, sequenced in a study of blood T cell repertoires in COVID-19. Measured with immunoSEQ multiplex PCR; TCRdb has only the in-frame clones, and not every one. The top ten clones hold over 0.75% of a sample with 200,000 to 250,000 clones, about 94% of them seen once. The sequenced material came from peripheral blood. All receptors derive from a man in his sixties with COVID-19, enrolled during active disease. The CDR3 runs from the conserved cysteine through the conserved F or W.

v_gene,j_gene,CDR3aa
TRBV2,TRBJ1-5,CASADSGDRQPQHF
TRBV6-5,TRBJ1-2,CASSRYGTGPTF
TRBV12-3/TRBV12-4,TRBJ2-7,CASARTETYEQYF
TRBV6-6,TRBJ2-7,CASSYSDRVYEQYF
TRBV9,TRBJ1-2,CASSPSSAPGQVLSYGYTF
TRBV18,TRBJ1-4,CASSPELQGAKEKLFF
TRBV19,TRBJ1-5,CASSMGDSNQPQHF
TRBV7-3,TRBJ2-3,CASSKRGGDTQYF
TRBV5-1,TRBJ1-4,CASSPDRANEKLFF
TRBV28,TRBJ2-1,CASSPTGGSYNEQFF
TRBV14,TRBJ1-2,CASSRNRGVSYGYTF
TRBV6-1,TRBJ2-7,CASSAQTSGRDSYEQYF
TRBV19,TRBJ1-4,CASSMIPTGTNEKLFF
TRBV2,TRBJ2-3,CASSERTDTQYF
TRBV2,TRBJ2-6,CASTVQDSGANVLTF
TRBV4-2,TRBJ2-7,CASSQGIAGGPYEQYF
TRBV5-5,TRBJ1-4,CASSLGTGGEKLFF
TRBV11-2,TRBJ2-1,CASSLVGGTGNEQFF
TRBV19,TRBJ2-1,CASSIGSGSNEQFF
TRBV3-1/TRBV3-2,TRBJ2-1,CASSQGRGGLDEQFF
TRBV28,TRBJ2-5,CASRGPGGAGQETQYF
TRBV21-1,TRBJ2-7,CASTARALGDYEQYF
TRBV5-1,TRBJ2-4,CASSPRQGRVNIQYF
TRBV6-5,TRBJ2-7,CASRRQANEQYF
TRBV7-6,TRBJ2-3,CASSLGLAGGPGRTQYF
TRBV29-1,TRBJ2-2,CSVGAGSPAGELFF
TRBV11-2,TRBJ2-5,CASSTGFQETQYF
TRBV3-1/TRBV3-2,TRBJ1-4,CASSPREHEKLFF
TRBV9,TRBJ2-7,CASSAASGRFYEQYF
TRBV3-1/TRBV3-2,TRBJ2-7,CASSQGQVRGYEQYF
TRBV6-5,TRBJ2-2,CASSNDRGGELFF
TRBV5-1,TRBJ1-2,CASSPDRGNYGYTF
TRBV24-1,TRBJ2-3,CATSDRTGGRTDTQYF
TRBV5-1,TRBJ1-2,CASSLRSGGHSYGYTF
TRBV19,TRBJ1-1,CASSLTRDLEAFF
TRBV5-1,TRBJ2-5,CASSFGGGETQYF
TRBV18,TRBJ2-7,CASSPNRGEQYF